The present entry profiles one TCR beta chain with its context. V lost 3 bases and J 0 bases, leaving 21 bases between the germline ends. Per the germline V gene, CDR1 is DFQATT and CDR2 is SNEGSKA (reference sequence). This CDR3 comprises 18 residues. The method was immunoSEQ multiplex PCR; TCRdb's version includes in-frame clones alone and lacks a portion of them. The sample lists approximately 270,000 clones, 91% occurring once. The data derive from a study of blood T cell repertoires in COVID-19. This chain links TRBV20-1 with TRBJ1-5; a possible D gene is TRBD1 (5 bases). The sample was PBMCs or T cells enriched from blood (not recorded which). The origin of this receptor is a human donor in a cohort exposed to, infected with or recovered from COVID-19 (not recorded which). The donor label of this sample is uncertain. This chain's CDR3 is CSASTRTSSFNSNQPQHF. CDR3 in DNA: TGCAGTGCTAGTACCAGGACATCGAGTTTCAATAGCAATCAGCCCCAGCATTTT.